The 14 T cell receptor beta chains given below trace back to one sample, sequenced in a study of OX40 agonist ivuxolimab in advanced cancers. Measured with immunoSEQ multiplex PCR; TCRdb has only the in-frame clones, and not every one. The data contain about 68,000 clones, roughly four fifths of them singletons. This specimen was CD4+ or CD8+ T cells sorted from blood, taken in a trial of the OX40 agonist ivuxolimab. Source of these receptors: an adult with an advanced solid tumor such as melanoma, head and neck, liver or kidney cancer.

The chain recombines TRBV6-5 with TRBJ1-3; TRBD1 is a possible D gene (5 bases). The V gene's germline CDR1 is MNHEY and CDR2 SVGAGI. With 6 bases removed from V and 4 bases from J, the gap between germline ends came to 13 bases. This CDR3 is 14 amino acids long. The CDR3 sequence is CASRGQGIGNTIYF. The CDR3 DNA sequence: TGTGCCAGCAGAGGGCAGGGAATAGGAAACACCATATATTTT.

This clone turned up a few times. The genes are TRBV11-1 and TRBJ1-6; tentative D call: TRBD1 (5 bases). Trimming took off 2 bases at V and 7 bases at J, with 15 bases between the two ends. The CDR3 covers 16 residues. Germline loops: CDR1 SGHAT, CDR2 FQDESV (reference sequence). The CDR3 here is CASSLTPGTENSPLHF. CDR3 nucleotides: TGTGCCAGCAGCTTAACTCCCGGGACCGAAAATTCACCCCTCCACTTT. The variable domain in full, with the rest retrieved from reference TRBV11-1 and TRBJ1-6, is EAEVAQSPRYKITEKSQAVAFWCDPISGHATLYWYRQILGQGPELLVQFQDESVVDDSQLPKDRFSAERLKGVDSTLKIQPAELGDSAMYLCASSLTPGTENSPLHFGNGTRLTVT.

The chain couples TRBV19 to TRBJ1-5, with D perhaps matching TRBD1 (5 bases). CDR1 and CDR2 from the germline V gene are LNHDA and SQIVND (reference sequence). V was shortened by 10 bases and J by 1 base, with 20 bases between the two germline ends. The length of the CDR3 is 16 residues. CDR3 sequence (DNA): TGTGCCACCCAAGAGGGGAGAAAGGGGAGCAATCAGCCCCAGCATTTT. Encoded protein: CATQEGRKGSNQPQHF.

The rearrangement joins TRBV18 to TRBJ2-3, with D possibly being TRBD1 (6 bases). V lost 2 bases, J lost 1 base, and 10 bases lay in between. This CDR3 spans 15 amino acids. Germline V CDR1 and CDR2: KGHSH, LQKENI. CDR3 in amino acids: CASSPNRARTDTQYF. CDR3 bases: TGTGCCAGCTCACCAAACAGGGCCCGCACAGATACGCAGTATTTT.

Only a few counts were recorded for this clone. The chain is built from TRBV18 and TRBJ1-2, with a weak D call TRBD1 (5 bases). This CDR3 has 13 residues. V gave up 3 bases and J gave up 8 bases, with 13 bases separating them. Looked up from germline, CDR1 is KGHSH and CDR2 is LQKENI. CDR3 loop: CASSPGGDGGYTF. The DNA for the CDR3 is TGTGCCAGCTCACCTGGAGGGGATGGAGGCTACACCTTC.

The CDR3 protein is CASSLAKDRGRIQPQHF. The CDR3 DNA is TGTGCCAGCAGCTTAGCAAAAGACAGGGGGCGTATACAGCCCCAGCATTTT. This chain links TRBV7-8 with TRBJ1-5, with TRBD1 identical over 10 bases. From germline, CDR1 is SGHVS and CDR2 FQNEAQ. The junction had 9 bases not matched to a gene; V was cut back by 0 bases and J by 7 bases. The CDR3 has 17 amino acids.

The chain uses TRBV19 and TRBJ1-2; D possibly corresponds to TRBD1 (6 bases). The CDR3 is 16 residues long. V was clipped by 2 bases and J by 9 bases, with 22 bases between them. The germline V gene has CDR1 LNHDA and CDR2 SQIVND (reference sequence). The CDR3 sequence is CASSIPLNHRDGSYTF. CDR3 sequence (DNA): TGTGCCAGTAGTATACCACTCAACCACAGGGACGGGAGCTACACCTTC.

The rearrangement uses TRBV6-1 and TRBJ1-5, with no clear D. V lost 4 bases and J lost 1, with 17 bases in between. This CDR3 region has 17 residues. Germline V CDR1 and CDR2: MNHNS, SASEGT. The CDR3 DNA reads as TGTGCCAGCAGTGGAGCTGTCAGAGTAGAGAGCAATCAGCCCCAGCATTTT. Its translation is CASSGAVRVESNQPQHF.

The J gene is TRBJ2-5, the V gene TRBV6-1, with D unclear. From germline, CDR1 is MNHNS and CDR2 SASEGT. Trimming cost V 6 bases and J 5 bases, with 19 bases left between them. There are 15 residues in the CDR3. The CDR3 sequence is CASRHPGSNMETQYF. DNA for the CDR3: TGTGCCAGCAGACACCCAGGCAGCAACATGGAGACCCAGTACTTC.

This clone was recorded only once. This chain links TRBV7-2 with TRBJ1-1; no firm D call. The CDR3 spans 15 residues. Germline V gene lookup returns CDR1 SGHTA and CDR2 FQGNSA. The V end lost 5 bases, the J end lost 1 base, and 14 bases lay between the germline ends. CDR3 sequence (DNA): TGTGCCAGCAGCAATACACTTAAGAAGAACACTGAAGCTTTCTTT. Its translation: CASSNTLKKNTEAFF.

This chain connects TRBV7-2 to TRBJ2-2; D perhaps matches TRBD2 (5 bases). Germline-derived CDR1 and CDR2 are SGHTA and FQGNSA. This CDR3 is 15 amino acids long. V was cut by 0 bases and J by 4 bases, with 9 bases left in between. CDR3 loop: CASSLAQRATGELFF. The CDR3 nucleotides read TGTGCCAGCAGCTTAGCGCAGAGGGCCACCGGGGAGCTGTTTTTT. Full variable domain (rest looked up from reference TRBV7-2 and TRBJ2-2): GAGVSQSPSNKVTEKGKDVELRCDPISGHTALYWYRQSLGQGLEFLIYFQGNSAPDKSGLPSDRFSAERTGGSVSTLTIQRTQQEDSAVYLCASSLAQRATGELFFGEGSRLTVL.

The chain uses TRBV5-6 and TRBJ1-5; 7 bases fit TRBD1. The germline CDR1 and CDR2 sequences are SGHDT and YYEEEE. The CDR3 is 16 amino acids. J was trimmed by 1 base and V by 4 bases; bases with no gene match: 8. CDR3 in DNA: TGTGCCAGCAGCCTGACAGGGCGTGGGAGCAATCAGCCCCAGCATTTT. Protein: CASSLTGRGSNQPQHF.

This clone is medium-sized. This chain uses TRBV19 with TRBJ2-1; no firm D call. With 3 bases removed from V and 0 bases from J, the gap between germline ends came to 6 bases. The length of the CDR3 is 14 residues. Germline V gene data show CDR1 as LNHDA and CDR2 as SQIVND (reference sequence). The CDR3 protein is CASSIMGSYNEQFF. Written as DNA, the CDR3 is TGTGCCAGTAGTATTATGGGCTCCTACAATGAGCAGTTCTTC.

Only one count was recorded for this clone. This sequence joins TRBV18 and TRBJ2-3, with D tentatively TRBD1 (6 bases). Germline V gene sequence: CDR1 KGHSH, CDR2 LQKENI. The length of the CDR3 is 14 residues. The V end was cut by 2 bases, the J end by 4 bases, with 10 bases between. This CDR3 reads CASSPNAGADTQYF. The DNA of the CDR3 is TGTGCCAGCTCACCAAACGCAGGGGCAGATACGCAGTATTTT.